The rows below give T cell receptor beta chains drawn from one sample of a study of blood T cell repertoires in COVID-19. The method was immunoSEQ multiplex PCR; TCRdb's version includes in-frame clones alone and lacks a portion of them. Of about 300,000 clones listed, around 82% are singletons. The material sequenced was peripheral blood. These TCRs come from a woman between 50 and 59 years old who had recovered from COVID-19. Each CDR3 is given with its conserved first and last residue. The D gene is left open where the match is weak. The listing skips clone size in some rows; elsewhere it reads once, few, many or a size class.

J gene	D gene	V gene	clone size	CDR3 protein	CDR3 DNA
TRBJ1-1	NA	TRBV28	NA	CASSHVDFGHNTEAFF	TGTGCCAGCAGTCATGTAGATTTCGGACACAACACTGAAGCTTTCTTT
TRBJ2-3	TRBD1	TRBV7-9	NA	CASSPRTGGGTQYF	TGTGCCAGCAGCCCGCGGACAGGGGGCGGTACGCAGTATTTT
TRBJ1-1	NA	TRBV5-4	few	CASSSDRYTEAFF	TGTGCCAGCAGCTCGGACAGATACACTGAAGCTTTCTTT
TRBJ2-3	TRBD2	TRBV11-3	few	CASTPAGRFSTDTQYF	TGTGCCAGCACCCCCGCCGGGAGGTTTAGCACAGATACGCAGTATTTT
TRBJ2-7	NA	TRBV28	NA	CASSSTTTGEQYF	TGTGCCAGCAGTTCGACTACCACGGGAGAGCAGTACTTC
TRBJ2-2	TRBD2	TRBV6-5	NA	CASSLLAGGTGELFF	TGTGCCAGCAGTTTACTAGCGGGCGGCACCGGGGAGCTGTTTTTT
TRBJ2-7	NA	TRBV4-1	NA	CASSQGLAYRPISEQYF	TGCGCCAGCAGCCAAGGGTTGGCGTACAGGCCAATCTCCGAGCAGTACTTC
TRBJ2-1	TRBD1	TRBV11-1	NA	CASIGDSSEQFF	TGTGCCAGCATCGGGGACAGCAGTGAGCAGTTCTTC
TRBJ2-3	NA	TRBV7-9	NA	CASSLTGVRDTQYF	TGTGCCAGCAGCTTAACCGGTGTGAGGGATACGCAGTATTTT
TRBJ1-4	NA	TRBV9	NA	CASSARTDSNEKLFF	TGTGCCAGCAGCGCTCGGACAGATTCTAATGAAAAACTGTTTTTT
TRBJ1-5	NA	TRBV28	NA	CASYRGGNQPQHF	TGTGCCAGCTATCGGGGTGGAAATCAGCCCCAGCATTTT
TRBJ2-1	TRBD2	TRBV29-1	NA	CSVGWLAGYNEQFF	TGCAGCGTTGGATGGCTAGCGGGATACAATGAGCAGTTCTTC
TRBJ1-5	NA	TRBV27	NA	CASGLQRNQPQHF	TGTGCCAGCGGGCTACAGAGAAATCAGCCCCAGCATTTT
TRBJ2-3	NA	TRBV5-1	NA	CASSYRGTSTDTQYF	TGCGCCAGCAGCTATAGGGGAACTAGCACAGATACGCAGTATTTT
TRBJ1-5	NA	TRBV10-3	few	CAISDGGNSNQPQHF	TGTGCCATCAGTGATGGGGGGAATAGCAATCAGCCCCAGCATTTT
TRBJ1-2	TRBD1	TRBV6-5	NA	CATRQGEYGYTF	TGTGCCACCAGGCAGGGGGAGTATGGCTACACCTTC
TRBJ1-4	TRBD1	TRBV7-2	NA	CASSWTGVLNEKLFF	TGTGCCAGCAGCTGGACAGGGGTCCTTAATGAAAAACTGTTTTTT
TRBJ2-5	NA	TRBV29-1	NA	CSVEGGEQETQYF	TGCAGCGTTGAAGGGGGGGAACAAGAGACCCAGTACTTC
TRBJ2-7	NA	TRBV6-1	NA	CASSDPTGSYEQYF	TGTGCCAGCAGTGACCCGACAGGCTCCTACGAGCAGTACTTC
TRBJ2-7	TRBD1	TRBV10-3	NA	CAIRPGTAYEQYF	TGTGCCATCAGACCCGGGACAGCCTACGAGCAGTACTTC
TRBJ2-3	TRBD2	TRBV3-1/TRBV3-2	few	CASSQVLAGGAGTQYF	TGTGCCAGCAGCCAGGTCCTAGCGGGAGGGGCAGGTACGCAGTATTTT
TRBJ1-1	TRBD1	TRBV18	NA	CASSVTSRQGKGTEAFF	TGTGCCAGCTCAGTTACTTCGAGACAGGGGAAAGGCACTGAAGCTTTCTTT
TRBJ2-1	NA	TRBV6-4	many	CASSDSDNNEQFF	TGTGCCAGCAGTGACTCGGACAACAATGAGCAGTTCTTC
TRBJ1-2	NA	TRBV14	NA	CASSQTSATYF	TGTGCCAGCAGCCAAACATCCGCGACTTACTTC
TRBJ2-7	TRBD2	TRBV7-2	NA	CASSLDGRHEQYF	TGTGCCAGCAGCTTAGACGGGAGGCACGAGCAGTACTTC
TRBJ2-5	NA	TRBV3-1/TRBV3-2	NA	CASSHSTGIGQETQYF	TGTGCCAGCAGCCACAGTACAGGGATTGGGCAAGAGACCCAGTACTTC
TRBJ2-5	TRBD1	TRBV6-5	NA	CASRDRGGETQYF	TGTGCCAGCAGGGACAGGGGGGGAGAGACCCAGTACTTC
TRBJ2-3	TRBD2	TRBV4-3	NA	CASSQDLAGGPQDTQYF	TGCGCCAGCAGCCAAGACTTAGCGGGAGGGCCCCAAGATACGCAGTATTTT
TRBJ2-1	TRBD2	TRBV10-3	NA	CAITSGTYNEQFF	TGTGCCATCACTAGCGGGACTTACAATGAGCAGTTCTTC
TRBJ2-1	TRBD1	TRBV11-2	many	CASSSTGGNEQFF	TGTGCCAGCAGCTCCACAGGGGGCAATGAGCAGTTCTTC
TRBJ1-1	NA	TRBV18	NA	CASSSDLAGYDTEAFF	TGTGCCAGCTCATCCGACTTGGCAGGGTACGACACTGAAGCTTTCTTT
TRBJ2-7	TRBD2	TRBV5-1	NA	CASSPTSAPRGEQYF	TGCGCCAGCAGCCCGACTAGCGCTCCTAGGGGGGAGCAGTACTTC
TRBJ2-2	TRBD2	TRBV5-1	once	CASSFGHGGSGSGELFF	TGCGCCAGCAGCTTTGGCCACGGGGGCAGCGGGAGCGGGGAGCTGTTTTTT